This T cell receptor beta chain emerged from a study of control samples from healthy donors and cancer patients. Method: immunoSEQ multiplex PCR; TCRdb's copy keeps in-frame clones and lacks some. In the table there are about 72,000 clones, 85% to 95% of which are singletons. Germline V gene data show CDR1 as MNHEY and CDR2 as SMNVEV (reference sequence). The CDR3 totals 15 residues. With 8 bases clipped from V and 5 bases from J, the junction kept 12 bases outside the gene matches. This receptor was taken from a woman aged 55 to 70 in good health. Sequenced: blood. V usage is TRBV27 and J usage is TRBJ2-1, with 7 nucleotides matching TRBD1. The CDR3 protein is CASRFRDREHNEQFF. CDR3 nucleotides: TGTGCCAGCCGATTCCGAGACAGGGAACACAATGAGCAGTTCTTC.